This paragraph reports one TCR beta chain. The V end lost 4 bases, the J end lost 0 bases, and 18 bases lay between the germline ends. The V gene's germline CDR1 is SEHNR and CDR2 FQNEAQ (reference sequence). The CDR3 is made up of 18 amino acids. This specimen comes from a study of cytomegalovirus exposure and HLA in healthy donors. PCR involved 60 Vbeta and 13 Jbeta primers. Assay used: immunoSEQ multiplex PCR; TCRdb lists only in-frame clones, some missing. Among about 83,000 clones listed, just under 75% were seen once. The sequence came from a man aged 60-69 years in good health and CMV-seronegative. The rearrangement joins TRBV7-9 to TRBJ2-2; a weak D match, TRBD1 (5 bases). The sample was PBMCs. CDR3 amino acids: CASSSVDPDTTNTGELFF. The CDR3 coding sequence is TGTGCCAGCAGCTCTGTGGACCCGGACACAACGAACACCGGGGAGCTGTTTTTT.